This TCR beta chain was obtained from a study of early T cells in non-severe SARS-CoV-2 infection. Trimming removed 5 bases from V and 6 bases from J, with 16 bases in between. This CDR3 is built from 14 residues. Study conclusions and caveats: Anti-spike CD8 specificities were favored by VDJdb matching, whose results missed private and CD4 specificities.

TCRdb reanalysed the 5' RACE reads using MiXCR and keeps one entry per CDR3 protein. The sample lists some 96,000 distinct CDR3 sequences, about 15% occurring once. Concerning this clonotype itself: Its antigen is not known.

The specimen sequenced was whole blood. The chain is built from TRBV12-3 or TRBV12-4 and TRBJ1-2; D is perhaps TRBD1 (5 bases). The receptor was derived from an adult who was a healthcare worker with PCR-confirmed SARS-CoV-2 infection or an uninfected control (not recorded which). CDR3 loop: CASSRMTGDNGYTF. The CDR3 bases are TGTGCCAGCAGTCGAATGACGGGGGATAATGGCTACACCTTC.